The sequence of this T cell receptor beta chain was determined in a study of blood T cell repertoires in COVID-19. Trimming stripped 0 bases from V and 5 bases from J, with 8 bases between. CDR3 length: 13 residues. Germline CDR1 SGHDN, CDR2 FVKESK. Patients at the Seattle site were enrolled during active infection and followed longitudinally. Using immunoSEQ multiplex PCR, the repertoire was profiled, and TCRdb retains in-frame clones only, with some absent. The sample contains under 200,000 clones, roughly nine tenths of which appear only once. This chain joins TRBV14 and TRBJ2-7; a possible D gene is TRBD2 (5 bases). The TCR comes from a woman aged 55-69 years with COVID-19, enrolled during active disease. Sequencing used peripheral blood. For the CDR3, the DNA is TGTGCCAGCAGCCAAGATTGGGGAGACGAGCAGTACTTC. Translation: CASSQDWGDEQYF.